These 25 T cell receptor beta chains came from one sample sequenced in a study of Graves' ophthalmopathy and Graves' hyperthyroidism. TCR beta CDR3 regions were amplified from RNA transcripts. HTBI-primed first-round RT-PCR preceded second-round multiplex PCR. TCRdb re-called the multiplex PCR reads through MiXCR, storing one row per CDR3 protein. The top ten hold 11% of the sample, which has more than 1,000,000 distinct CDR3 sequences, about 38% seen once. The sample taken for sequencing was peripheral blood or thyroid tissue (not recorded which). These TCRs come from an adult man with Graves' hyperthyroidism.

Only a few counts were recorded for this clonotype. This sequence joins TRBV11-3 and TRBJ2-2; D not resolved. Trimming removed 3 bases at V and 6 bases at J, with 20 bases between. Germline V CDR1 and CDR2: SGHNT, YENEEA. The CDR3 spans 17 residues. CDR3 in amino acids: CASSLGSPPVGAGELFF. The CDR3 DNA reads as TGTGCCAGCAGCTTGGGCAGTCCTCCAGTTGGTGCCGGGGAGCTGTTTTTT.

A remark on this clonotype: A much larger clone differs by one base, so this may be a read error. As the CDR3 is not closed by the conserved phenylalanine or tryptophan, this likely results from a read error. CDR3 sequence reads: CSAKSRRGSYEQYL. DNA of the CDR3: TGCAGTGCTAAATCACGGAGGGGTAGCTACGAGCAGTACCTC. The chain joins TRBV20-1 to TRBJ2-7; D might be TRBD2 (6 bases). V lost 4 bases and J 3 bases, leaving 16 bases between the germline ends. Germline CDR1 DFQATT, CDR2 SNEGSKA (reference sequence). The CDR3 loop spans 14 amino acids.

There are many counts of this clonotype. V gene TRBV7-2 combines with J gene TRBJ2-7; a weak D match, TRBD1 (7 bases). Trimming removed 4 bases at V and 3 bases at J, with 22 bases between. The CDR3 has 17 amino acids. Germline lookup yields CDR1 SGHTA and CDR2 FQGNSA. The CDR3 bases are TGTGCCAGCAGCTCATCAACCGCGGGACAGAGTTTCTACGAGCAGTACTTC. Amino acids: CASSSSTAGQSFYEQYF. Supplemented by reference TRBV7-2 and TRBJ2-7, the full variable domain reads GAGVSQSPSNKVTEKGKDVELRCDPISGHTALYWYRQSLGQGLEFLIYFQGNSAPDKSGLPSDRFSAERTGGSVSTLTIQRTQQEDSAVYLCASSSSTAGQSFYEQYFGPGTRLTVT.

This clonotype was found a few times. This chain joins TRBV2 and TRBJ2-2; unclear D gene. Trimming removed 8 bases at V and 4 bases at J, with 14 bases between. CDR1 SNHLY and CDR2 FYNNEI come from the germline V gene. The CDR3 contains 14 residues. The DNA for the CDR3 is TGTGCCAGCTCCCTGGATGGATTCACCGGGGAGCTGTTTTTT. Amino acids: CASSLDGFTGELFF.

A single count supports this clonotype. The chain carries TRBV12-3 or TRBV12-4 and TRBJ1-1; weak D call: TRBD1 (6 bases). CDR3 length equals 13 residues. Deletions cut 7 bases from V and 3 bases from J, with 12 bases between. The CDR3 DNA is TGTGCCAGCAAGGGGGAAGATTACACTGAAGCTTTCTTT. Protein product: CASKGEDYTEAFF.

This clonotype has a count of ten or more. This rearrangement joins TRBV20-1 to TRBJ1-2; 8 positions match TRBD1. V shed 3 bases, J shed 2 bases, and the junction held 2 bases outside the gene matches. Germline-derived CDR1 and CDR2 are DFQATT and SNEGSKA (reference sequence). This CDR3 region has 13 residues. The CDR3 DNA reads TGCAGTGCTAGGACAGGGGTGAACTATGGCTACACCTTC. Translating gives CSARTGVNYGYTF.

At least ten counts were recorded for this clonotype. Here the CDR3 reads CATSDSRGTQETQYF. CDR3 DNA sequence: TGTGCCACCAGTGATTCGAGGGGGACCCAAGAGACCCAGTACTTC. This rearrangement joins TRBV24-1 to TRBJ2-5; a possible D gene is TRBD1 (6 bases). The CDR3 covers 15 residues. V was trimmed by 2 bases and J by 1 base, leaving 10 bases between them. Germline CDR1 reads KGHDR; CDR2 reads SFDVKD.

This clonotype was counted at least ten times. The rearrangement links TRBV7-2 to TRBJ1-1, with 10 bases identical to TRBD1. V was pared by 5 bases and J by 8 bases, with 11 bases of the junction left unmatched. The length of the CDR3 is 15 residues. CDR1 is SGHTA, CDR2 FQGNSA, per germline. CDR3 DNA: TGTGCCAGCAGCCGAAAGACAGGGGGCATAAGCGAAGCTTTCTTT. Protein product: CASSRKTGGISEAFF.

The chain uses TRBV11-2 and TRBJ2-7; TRBD2 is a possible D gene (5 bases). V gave up 5 bases and J gave up 5 bases, with 16 bases separating them. Germline values: CDR1 SGHAT, CDR2 FQNNGV. This CDR3 region has 14 residues. In nucleotides, the CDR3 is TGTGCCAGCAGCCCGGGTTATGGACTTGACGAGCAGTACTTC. Protein product: CASSPGYGLDEQYF.

Remarks on this clonotype: A much more abundant neighbour one base away suggests this may be a read error. This chain uses TRBV19 with TRBJ2-7; possible D gene TRBD1, 5 bases. CDR3 length equals 13 residues. Germline loops: CDR1 LNHDA, CDR2 SQIVND (reference sequence). The CDR3 coding sequence is TGTGCCAGTAGTACGAAAACAGGCTACAAGCAGTACTTC. It specifies CASSTKTGYKQYF.

To note about this clonotype: A read error may be the cause here, since a much bigger clone is one base away. The V and J genes are TRBV29-1 and TRBJ1-1; D unresolved. This CDR3 has 13 residues. Germline assignment: CDR1 SQVTM and CDR2 ANQGSEA. The CDR3 DNA sequence: TGCAGTGCTAAACCTGCCAAGAACGTAGGAGCTTTCTTT. This sequence encodes CSAKPAKNVGAFF.

This clonotype was observed many times. This sequence joins TRBV7-3 and TRBJ2-3; 9 nucleotides agree with TRBD2. Germline assignment: CDR1 SGHTA and CDR2 FQGTGA. J gave up 0 bases and V 5 bases, and 9 bases lay outside the gene matches. The CDR3 runs to 17 residues. CDR3 in DNA: TGTGCCAGCAGCCAGATGCCGACTAGCGGTAGCACAGATACGCAGTATTTT. It yields the protein CASSQMPTSGSTDTQYF.

The chain is built from TRBV10-3 and TRBJ2-2; 7 bases align to TRBD1. The CDR3 consists of 11 residues. Germline trimming cut 5 bases from V and 13 bases from J; bases unmatched to any gene: 4. Germline V gene sequence: CDR1 ENHRY, CDR2 SYGVKD. CDR3: CAISRQGVLFF. The CDR3 nucleotides read TGTGCCATCAGTAGACAGGGCGTGCTGTTTTTT.

This chain uses TRBV5-6 with TRBJ2-7, with TRBD1 identical over 10 bases. From germline, CDR1 is SGHDT and CDR2 YYEEEE. J was trimmed by 2 bases and V by 0 bases; bases with no gene match: 14. This CDR3 is 19 amino acids long. CDR3 sequence reads: CASSLASGQGGFFTYEQYF. The CDR3 region has the DNA TGTGCCAGCAGCTTGGCATCTGGACAGGGGGGATTTTTTACCTACGAGCAGTACTTC.

This chain connects TRBV24-1 to TRBJ2-5; D uncertain. The CDR3 runs 15 residues. Per germline, CDR1 KGHDR and CDR2 SFDVKD. Trimming pared 3 bases from V and 5 bases from J, leaving 15 bases between. CDR3 bases: TGTGCCACCAGTGATCAGCCCGGAGTCGGGGAGACCCAGTACTTC. It encodes CATSDQPGVGETQYF.

The sample holds many counts of this clonotype. The CDR3, as DNA: TGTGCCAGCAGCTTGGATCCAGCGGGGGGGCCGAAGACCCAGTACTTC. This gives the protein CASSLDPAGGPKTQYF. This chain uses TRBV5-4 with TRBJ2-5, with 10 bases aligning to TRBD2. The CDR3 spans 16 residues. Trimming cost V 0 bases and J 6 bases; bases outside gene matches: 8. Germline CDR1 and CDR2: SGHNT and YYREEE (reference sequence).

This clonotype was counted many times. This chain links TRBV6-5 with TRBJ1-1; tentative D call: TRBD1 (5 bases). CDR3 length equals 12 residues. V dropped 5 bases and J dropped 11 bases, with 15 bases sitting between them. From germline, CDR1 is MNHEY and CDR2 SVGAGI. The CDR3 loop is CASSPPGTKAFF. In nucleotides, the CDR3 is TGTGCCAGCAGTCCCCCGGGGACCAAGGCTTTCTTT.

A single count supports this clonotype. V and J are TRBV29-1 and TRBJ2-5, with no clear D. From germline, CDR1 is SQVTM and CDR2 ANQGSEA. The CDR3 consists of 13 residues. With 4 bases removed from V and 4 bases from J, the gap between germline ends came to 13 bases. The CDR3 coding sequence is TGCAGCGTTGCAGATCGAGAGGTAGAGACCCAGTACTTC. This encodes CSVADREVETQYF.

There are many counts of this clonotype. The rearrangement links TRBV19 to TRBJ1-1; D uncertain. The CDR3 totals 14 residues. Germline V gene sequence: CDR1 LNHDA, CDR2 SQIVND (reference sequence). V dropped 7 bases and J dropped 1 base, with 13 bases sitting between them. This chain's CDR3 is CASTGPWANTEAFF. In DNA form, the CDR3 reads TGTGCCAGTACCGGGCCATGGGCGAACACTGAAGCTTTCTTT.

This clonotype was counted many times. The chain combines TRBV7-2 with TRBJ1-5; 9 nucleotides match TRBD1. There are 14 residues in the CDR3. The V gene's germline CDR1 is SGHTA and CDR2 FQGNSA. V shed 5 bases, J shed 4 bases, and the junction held 3 bases outside the gene matches. This CDR3 is CASSVDRGNQPQHF. The CDR3 region has the DNA TGTGCCAGCAGCGTCGACAGGGGGAATCAGCCCCAGCATTTT. Full variable domain (missing parts from reference TRBV7-2 and TRBJ1-5): GAGVSQSPSNKVTEKGKDVELRCDPISGHTALYWYRQSLGQGLEFLIYFQGNSAPDKSGLPSDRFSAERTGGSVSTLTIQRTQQEDSAVYLCASSVDRGNQPQHFGDGTRLSIL.

Note on this clonotype: A read error may explain this, as a much larger clone is one base away. The chain couples TRBV20-1 to TRBJ2-5, with 9 positions matching TRBD2. This CDR3 comprises 15 residues. Looked up from germline, CDR1 is DFQATT and CDR2 is SNEGSKA (reference sequence). With 3 bases clipped from V and 7 bases from J, the junction kept 12 bases outside the gene matches. The CDR3 bases are TGCAGTGCTAGGTCAGCGGGGGGCCTCTCGGGGACCCAGTACTTC. This sequence encodes CSARSAGGLSGTQYF.

This clonotype was detected ten times or more. CDR3 sequence (DNA): TGTGCCAGCAGCTTGCCAGCAAGATTTCACGAGCAGTACTTC. Translation: CASSLPARFHEQYF. The gene calls are TRBV7-9 and TRBJ2-7; no clear D gene. V lost 3 bases and J 5 bases, leaving 14 bases between the germline ends. Germline V gives CDR1 SEHNR, CDR2 FQNEAQ (reference sequence). This CDR3 is built from 14 residues.

This clonotype was picked up a small number of times. This sequence may be a read error, since a much larger clone differs from it by one base. The chain uses TRBV7-2 and TRBJ1-1; 8 bases align to TRBD1. Germline CDR1 is SGHTA and CDR2 is FQGNSA. The CDR3 has 14 amino acids. The CDR3 sequence: CASSFPGGRTEVFF. The CDR3 DNA follows: TGTGCCAGCAGCTTTCCAGGGGGCAGGACTGAAGTTTTCTTT.

This clonotype was recorded at least ten times. The gene calls are TRBV30 and TRBJ2-5, with 7 nucleotides matching TRBD1. Germline CDR1 and CDR2: GTSNPN and SVGIG (reference sequence). V lost 3 bases to trimming and J lost 9 bases; unmatched junction nucleotides: 13. This CDR3 spans 14 amino acids. The CDR3 loop is CAWRTWAEGAAQYF. DNA for the CDR3: TGTGCCTGGAGGACCTGGGCCGAGGGGGCGGCCCAGTACTTC.

This clonotype came up a few times. V and J are TRBV4-3 and TRBJ1-1; 8 positions agree with TRBD1. Germline loops: CDR1 LGHNA, CDR2 YSLEER. The CDR3 is 15 amino acids. J gave up 0 bases and V 5 bases, and 5 bases lay outside the gene matches. CDR3 protein: CASSIYRGMNTEAFF. In nucleotides, the CDR3 is TGCGCCAGCAGCATTTACAGGGGGATGAACACTGAAGCTTTCTTT.